The sequence of this T cell receptor (beta chain) was determined in a study of cytomegalovirus exposure and HLA in healthy donors. Findings of the study overall: As a later analysis showed, several of the most significant clusters appeared to be linked to common viral pathogens. V segments that were indistinguishable, TRBV6-2 and TRBV6-3 among them, were omitted from analysis. The authors later found most CMV-associated TCR beta chains appeared HLA-restricted.

The study ran its PCR with 60 Vbeta and 13 Jbeta primers. Repertoires were generated with immunoSEQ multiplex PCR, while TCRdb's copy carries only in-frame clones and drops some. The sample has about 160,000 clones; around 80% are singletons. Turning to this clone: Antigen specificity is unknown.

The V gene's germline CDR1 is SGHDT and CDR2 YYEEEE. This CDR3 is 16 amino acids long. V was cut by 4 bases and J by 0 bases, with 11 bases left in between. The rearrangement joins TRBV5-6 to TRBJ2-6; the D gene is possibly TRBD1 (6 bases). The sequencing sample was made of PBMCs. The source is a male donor in good health and CMV-seropositive. CDR3 amino acids: CASSPRGGSGANVLTF. The CDR3, as DNA: TGTGCCAGCAGCCCAAGAGGGGGCTCTGGGGCCAACGTCCTGACTTTC.